This T cell receptor (beta chain) emerged from a study of control samples from healthy donors and cancer patients (dated by TCRdb to 2020 to 2022). Library preparation used the immunoSEQ multiplex PCR assay. TCRdb carries this immuneACCESS record with in-frame sequences only. Its versions omit some clonotypes, under half of them owing to an unresolved V gene in the studies checked, with the rest unexplained. For this sample the table gives 95,000 to 120,000 clones, of which roughly four fifths were detected only once. Around 6.2% of the sample is in the top ten clones. The CDR3 contains 16 residues, cysteine and phenylalanine counted. Solely the CDR3 DNA is kept, with 48 bases framed from the first base. Details on this clone: The specificity of this receptor is unknown. It has no much larger one-base neighbor in the sample; base qualities were not kept.

The TCR sequence derives from a man aged 18-30 years in good health. Sequencing input: blood. The rearranged chain carries TRBV21-1 and TRBJ2-5. TRBV21-1 is flagged as a pseudogene. The nucleotide sequence reads TGTGCCAGCGGGCCACTTACCGGGCCCGAGGAGTGTAGCCAGTACTTC. It codes for CASGPLTGPEECSQYF.